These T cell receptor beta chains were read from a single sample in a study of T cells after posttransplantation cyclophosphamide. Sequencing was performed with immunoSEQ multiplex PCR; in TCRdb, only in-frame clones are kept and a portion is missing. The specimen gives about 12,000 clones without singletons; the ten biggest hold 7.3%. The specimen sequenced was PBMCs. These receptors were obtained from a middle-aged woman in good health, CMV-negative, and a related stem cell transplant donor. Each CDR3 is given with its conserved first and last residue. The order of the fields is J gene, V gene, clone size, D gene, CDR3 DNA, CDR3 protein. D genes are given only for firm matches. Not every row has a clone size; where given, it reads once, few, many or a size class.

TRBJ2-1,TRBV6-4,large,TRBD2,TGTGCCAGCAGCCTTAGCGGGAGGGCCGGTGAGCAGTTCTTC,CASSLSGRAGEQFF
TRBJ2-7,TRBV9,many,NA,TGTGCCAGCAGCGTGGGTAGGGTCTCCTACGAGCAGTACTTC,CASSVGRVSYEQYF
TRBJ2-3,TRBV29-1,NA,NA,TGCAGCGTTGAAGGTGGAGCGAATCCAAGCACAGATACGCAGTATTTT,CSVEGGANPSTDTQYF
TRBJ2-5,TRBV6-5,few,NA,TGTGCCAGCAGTCCCGACGGGGAGACCCAGTACTTC,CASSPDGETQYF
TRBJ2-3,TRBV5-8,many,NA,TGTGCCAGCAGCTTTACAGGGACGTCAGGCTCCGCAGATACGCAGTATTTT,CASSFTGTSGSADTQYF
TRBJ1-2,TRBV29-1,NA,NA,TGCAGCGTTGACTACGTATCCATGTACGGCTACACCTTC,CSVDYVSMYGYTF
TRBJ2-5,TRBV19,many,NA,TGTGCCAGTAGTATACCTCGTCCCCGCAGTCAGTACTTC,CASSIPRPRSQYF
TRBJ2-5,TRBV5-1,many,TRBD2,TGCGCCAGCAGCTTGGGGCTAGCGGGGATATCCCAAGAGACCCAGTACTTC,CASSLGLAGISQETQYF
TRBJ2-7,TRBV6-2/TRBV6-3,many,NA,TGTGCCAGCAGTTACGAGGGGGACACCCCTAATCTCGACTCCTACGAGCAGTACTTC,CASSYEGDTPNLDSYEQYF
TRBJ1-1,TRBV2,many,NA,TGTGCCAGCAGTGAGGAAGGGGGTGGCACTGAAGCTTTCTTT,CASSEEGGGTEAFF
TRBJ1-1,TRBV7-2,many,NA,TGTGCCAGCAGCAAGACACTGAACACTGAAGCTTTCTTT,CASSKTLNTEAFF
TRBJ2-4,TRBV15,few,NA,TGTGCCACCAGCAGAGAGCGGGCCAAAAACATTCAGTACTTC,CATSRERAKNIQYF
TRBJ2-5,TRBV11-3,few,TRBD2,TGTGCCAGCGGGGGACTAGCGGGGGTCTCGTACCAAGAGACCCAGTACTTC,CASGGLAGVSYQETQYF
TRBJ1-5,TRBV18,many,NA,TGTGCCAGCTCACCGCCCCAGGGGCGAGGCAATCAGCCCCAGCATTTT,CASSPPQGRGNQPQHF
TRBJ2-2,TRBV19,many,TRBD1,TGTGCCAGTAGTGCCAACAGGGGCGCGAACACCGGGGAGCTGTTTTTT,CASSANRGANTGELFF
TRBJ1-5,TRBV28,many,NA,TGTGCCAGCAGCATACGAAAGGGACAACGGGGAAGCAATCAGCCCCAGCATTTT,CASSIRKGQRGSNQPQHF
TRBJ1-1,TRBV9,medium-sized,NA,TGTGCCAGCACCAAAAGGGGAAGGGGAGACGAAGCTTTCTTT,CASTKRGRGDEAFF
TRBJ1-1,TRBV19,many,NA,TGTGCCAGTACCCTACAGGGCAGAATCACTGAAGCTTTCTTT,CASTLQGRITEAFF
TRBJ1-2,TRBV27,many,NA,TGTGCCAGCAGACCACAGGGCTTCTATGGCTACACCTTC,CASRPQGFYGYTF
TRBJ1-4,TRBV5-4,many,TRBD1,TGTGCCAGCAGCTTGACAGGGGGTTTTGAAAAACTGTTTTTT,CASSLTGGFEKLFF
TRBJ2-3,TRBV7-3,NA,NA,TGTGCCAGCAGCCCAGTGGTTAACACAGATACGCAGTATTTT,CASSPVVNTDTQYF
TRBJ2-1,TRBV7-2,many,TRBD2,TGTGCCAGCAAAATAGCGGGGAGCTCCTACAATGAGCAGTTCTTC,CASKIAGSSYNEQFF
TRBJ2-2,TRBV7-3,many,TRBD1,TGTGCCAGCAGGCCGGGACAGGCCGGGACCGGGGAGCTGTTTTTT,CASRPGQAGTGELFF
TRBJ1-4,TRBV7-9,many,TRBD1,TGTGCCAGCAGCTGGGACGGGACAGGGCCTGCAACTAATGAAAAACTGTTTTTT,CASSWDGTGPATNEKLFF
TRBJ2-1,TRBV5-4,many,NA,TGTGCCACTCATCCCGAAGGCAGCTACAATGAGCAGTTCTTC,CATHPEGSYNEQFF
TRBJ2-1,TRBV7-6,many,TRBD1,TGTGCCAGCAGCTCGGGACAGGGCTACTACAATGAGCAGTTCTTC,CASSSGQGYYNEQFF
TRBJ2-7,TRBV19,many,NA,TGTGCCAGTAGTATCCACTACCTCTACGAGCAGTACTTC,CASSIHYLYEQYF
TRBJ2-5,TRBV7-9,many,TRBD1,TGTGCCAGCAGCTGGACAGGGAGGGAGACCCAGTACTTC,CASSWTGRETQYF
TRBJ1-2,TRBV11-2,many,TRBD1,TGTGCCAGCAGCCAACAGGGGGACTATGGCTACACCTTC,CASSQQGDYGYTF
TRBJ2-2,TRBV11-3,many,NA,TGTGCCAGCAGCCCGGCAGGGTTGAACACCGGGGAGCTGTTTTTT,CASSPAGLNTGELFF
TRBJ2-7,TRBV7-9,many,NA,TGTGCCAGCAGCTTATACAGCTACGAGCAGTACTTC,CASSLYSYEQYF
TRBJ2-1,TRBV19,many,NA,TGTGCCAGTAGTATCTGGCAGGGGCGACAGAATGAGCAGTTCTTC,CASSIWQGRQNEQFF
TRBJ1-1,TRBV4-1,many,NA,TGCGCCAGCAGCCAAGTAGATTTGGTATCCTGGGGGGCTGAAGCTTTCTTT,CASSQVDLVSWGAEAFF
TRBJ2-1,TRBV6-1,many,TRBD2,TGTGCCAGCAGTGGCGGGACTAGCGGGTCCTACAATGAGCAGTTCTTC,CASSGGTSGSYNEQFF
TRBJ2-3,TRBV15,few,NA,TGTGCCACCAGCAGAGGGGCTATCGACCCAGATACGCAGTATTTT,CATSRGAIDPDTQYF